Included here is one TCR beta chain sequence, with context. The target antigen is unknown. This record comes from a study of response to subunit inactivated influenza vaccine. TCRdb re-called the RT-PCR reads with MiXCR, one entry per CDR3 protein. Counted here are 630,000 or so distinct CDR3 sequences, 15% to 18% occurring once; the ten biggest clones make up roughly 11%. Deletions cut 3 bases from V and 3 bases from J, with 21 bases between. Germline CDR1 and CDR2: DFQATT and SNEGSKA (reference sequence). The CDR3 extends over 16 amino acids. The study's findings and limits: There was a suggestion from the authors that each seasonal influenza vaccination recruits few new T cells.

The V gene is TRBV20-1, the J gene TRBJ2-7; D might be TRBD2 (7 bases). Sequenced here: PBMCs from blood, sampled 11 to 12 days after vaccination. The TCR originated in a man aged 50 or older who received an inactivated influenza vaccine. The DNA of the CDR3 is TGCAGTGCTAGGTCATCCCGCCGGGGGGCCAACTACGAGCAGTACTTC. Translating it yields CSARSSRRGANYEQYF.